These 13 T cell receptor beta chains originate from one sample sequenced in a study of shared clonotypes between healthy human individuals. The repertoire was sequenced with immunoSEQ multiplex PCR; TCRdb's copy has only in-frame clones and lacks some. The repertoire holds some 240,000 clones, 50% to 75% seen once, with 11% in the top ten. The sequenced material came from memory CD4+ T cells sorted from blood. The subset was: CD45RA-negative fraction. These receptors all stem from a man aged 25-40 years in good health.

V usage is TRBV19 and J usage is TRBJ2-3, with D tentatively TRBD1 (6 bases). The CDR3 runs to 16 residues. V was clipped by 6 bases and J by 2 bases, with 18 bases between them. The germline V gene encodes CDR1 LNHDA and CDR2 SQIVND (reference sequence). The CDR3 region is CASRGPGQLLTDTQYF. The CDR3 DNA is TGTGCCAGTAGGGGGCCGGGACAACTGCTCACAGATACGCAGTATTTT.

The rearrangement links TRBV7-9 to TRBJ2-1; 10 bases are shared with TRBD2. V shed 8 bases and J 4 bases; nucleotides not matched to a gene: 8. The CDR3 covers 15 residues. The V gene's germline CDR1 is SEHNR and CDR2 FQNEAQ (reference sequence). The CDR3 is CASAGTSGNYNEQFF. In DNA form, the CDR3 reads TGTGCCAGCGCGGGCACTAGCGGGAATTACAATGAGCAGTTCTTC. The full variable domain, in which reference TRBV7-9 and TRBJ2-1 provide the parts outside the CDR3, is DTGVSQNPRHKITKRGQNVTFRCDPISEHNRLYWYRQTLGQGPEFLTYFQNEAQLEKSRLLSDRFSAERPKGSFSTLEIQRTEQGDSAMYLCASAGTSGNYNEQFFGPGTRLTVL.

This clone has just a few counts. The J gene is TRBJ1-1, the V gene TRBV6-5; D is unclear. The CDR3 extends over 15 amino acids. Trimming left V 6 bases short and J 2 bases short, with 16 bases between. Per the germline V gene, CDR1 is MNHEY and CDR2 is SVGAGI. CDR3 amino acids: CASSRPGGRNTEAFF. The CDR3 region has the DNA TGTGCCAGCAGCCGCCCTGGCGGAAGAAACACTGAAGCTTTCTTT.

In its sample, this clone was seen a few times. The V and J genes are TRBV5-4 and TRBJ2-1, with D tentatively TRBD2 (6 bases). CDR1 SGHNT and CDR2 YYREEE come from the germline V gene (reference sequence). This CDR3 is 17 amino acids long. V was cut by 4 bases and J by 5 bases, with 22 bases left in between. The CDR3 spells CASSRNSGDPRHNEQFF. The CDR3 nucleotides read TGTGCCAGCAGCCGAAACTCGGGGGACCCGAGACACAATGAGCAGTTCTTC.

This clone was detected only once. The V gene is TRBV7-9, the J gene TRBJ1-5; 8 bases agree with TRBD1. The CDR3 runs to 14 residues. The germline CDR1 and CDR2 sequences are SEHNR and FQNEAQ (reference sequence). J lost 7 bases, V lost 5 bases, and 7 bases had no gene match. The CDR3 DNA is TGTGCCAGCAGCGTGACAGGGGTTCGGCAGCCCCAGCATTTT. Protein sequence: CASSVTGVRQPQHF.

The V and J genes are TRBV11-2 and TRBJ2-3; no reliable D call. The CDR3 spans 13 residues. Trimming removed 1 base from V and 5 bases from J, with 7 bases in between. In germline, CDR1 is SGHAT, CDR2 FQNNGV. DNA of the CDR3: TGTGCCAGCAGCTTAGGGCGACAAGATACGCAGTATTTT. As protein: CASSLGRQDTQYF.

The rearrangement joins TRBV7-2 to TRBJ2-1; no clear D gene. Trimming shortened V by 6 bases and J by 3 bases, and 21 bases separated the two germline ends. CDR1 and CDR2 (germline): SGHTA, FQGNSA. The length of the CDR3 is 17 residues. CDR3 region: CASSPQVELMGYNEQFF. The DNA of the CDR3 is TGTGCCAGCAGTCCTCAAGTCGAACTAATGGGCTACAATGAGCAGTTCTTC.

The rearrangement links TRBV7-8 to TRBJ2-7; a possible D gene is TRBD2 (6 bases). The germline V gene encodes CDR1 SGHVS and CDR2 FQNEAQ. The CDR3 sequence is 15 residues long. V was shortened by 5 bases and J by 5 bases, with 19 bases between the two germline ends. CDR3 DNA: TGTGCCAGCAGCCCAAACTCCGGGAGTTACGACGAGCAGTACTTC. Translated: CASSPNSGSYDEQYF.

This sequence joins TRBV9 and TRBJ1-3; possibly TRBD1 for D (5 bases). V was shortened by 0 bases and J by 4 bases, with 14 bases between the two germline ends. CDR1 and CDR2 from the germline V gene are SGDLS and YYNGEE. The CDR3 is 16 amino acids. DNA of the CDR3: TGTGCCAGCAGCGTAGCAGACTCGACAGCCGGAAACACCATATATTTT. Its translation is CASSVADSTAGNTIYF.

In its sample, this clone was seen a few times. The V gene is TRBV5-5, the J gene TRBJ1-2; weak D call: TRBD1 (6 bases). The CDR3 length is 14 residues. Germline values: CDR1 SGHKS, CDR2 YYEKEE (reference sequence). Trimming took 4 bases from V and 2 from J, leaving 12 bases between them. The CDR3 DNA reads as TGTGCCAGCAGCCTTTGGACAGCGAACTATGGCTACACCTTC. Protein product: CASSLWTANYGYTF.

V is TRBV19 and J is TRBJ1-2; tentative D call: TRBD1 (6 bases). The V gene lost 7 bases and the J gene lost 7 bases, with 13 bases spanning the gap. The CDR3 sequence is 12 residues long. Germline V gene data show CDR1 as LNHDA and CDR2 as SQIVND (reference sequence). CDR3 residues: CASTSQGRGYTF. As DNA, the CDR3 is TGTGCCAGTACCTCACAGGGCCGTGGCTACACCTTC.

This chain's CDR3 is CASSPSLASGPYEQYF. CDR3 bases: TGTGCCAGCAGTCCTAGTCTGGCTAGCGGGCCCTACGAGCAGTACTTC. V gene TRBV27 combines with J gene TRBJ2-7; 8 positions match TRBD2. J gave up 2 bases and V 5 bases, and 11 bases lay outside the gene matches. Per the germline V gene, CDR1 is MNHEY and CDR2 is SMNVEV (reference sequence). The length of the CDR3 is 16 residues.

V usage is TRBV7-9 and J usage is TRBJ2-7, with D unresolved. Germline V lookup: CDR1 SEHNR, CDR2 FQNEAQ (reference sequence). The CDR3 totals 11 residues. The V and J ends lost 5 bases and 3 bases respectively, with 5 bases between them. CDR3 bases: TGTGCCAGCAGCCCCGGCTACGAGCAGTACTTC. Amino acid sequence: CASSPGYEQYF.